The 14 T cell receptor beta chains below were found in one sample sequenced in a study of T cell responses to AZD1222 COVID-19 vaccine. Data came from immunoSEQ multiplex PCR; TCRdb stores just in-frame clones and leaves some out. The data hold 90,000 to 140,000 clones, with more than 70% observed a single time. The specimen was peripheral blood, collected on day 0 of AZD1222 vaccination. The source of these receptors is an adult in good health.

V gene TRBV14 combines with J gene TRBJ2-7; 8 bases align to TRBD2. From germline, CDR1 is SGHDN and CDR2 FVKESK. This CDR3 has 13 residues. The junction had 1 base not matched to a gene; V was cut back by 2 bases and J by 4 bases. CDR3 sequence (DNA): TGTGCCAGCAGCCAATTAGCGGGGTACGAGCAGTACTTC. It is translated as CASSQLAGYEQYF.

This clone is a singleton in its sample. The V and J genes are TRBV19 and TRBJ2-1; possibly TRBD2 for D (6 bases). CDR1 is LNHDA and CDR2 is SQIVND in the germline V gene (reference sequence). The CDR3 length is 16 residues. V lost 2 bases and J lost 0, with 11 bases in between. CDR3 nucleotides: TGTGCCAGTAGTATACTAGCGCGAAGCTCCTACAATGAGCAGTTCTTC. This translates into CASSILARSSYNEQFF.

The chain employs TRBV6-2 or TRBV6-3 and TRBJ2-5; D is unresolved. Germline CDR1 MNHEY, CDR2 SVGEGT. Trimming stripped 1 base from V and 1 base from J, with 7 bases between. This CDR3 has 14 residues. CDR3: CASSYWNTQETQYF. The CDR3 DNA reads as TGTGCCAGCAGTTACTGGAACACCCAAGAGACCCAGTACTTC.

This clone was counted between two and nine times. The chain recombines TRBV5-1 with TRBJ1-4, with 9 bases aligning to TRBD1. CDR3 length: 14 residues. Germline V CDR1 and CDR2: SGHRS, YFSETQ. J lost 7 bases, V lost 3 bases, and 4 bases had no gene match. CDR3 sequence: CASSSQGAPEKLFF. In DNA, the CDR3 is TGCGCCAGCAGCTCACAGGGGGCACCTGAAAAACTGTTTTTT.

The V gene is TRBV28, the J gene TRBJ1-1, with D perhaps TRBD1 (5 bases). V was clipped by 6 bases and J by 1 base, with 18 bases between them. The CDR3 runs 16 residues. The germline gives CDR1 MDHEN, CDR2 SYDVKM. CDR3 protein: CASRLNLSGKNTEAFF. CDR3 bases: TGTGCCAGCAGGCTAAACCTTTCAGGGAAGAACACTGAAGCTTTCTTT.

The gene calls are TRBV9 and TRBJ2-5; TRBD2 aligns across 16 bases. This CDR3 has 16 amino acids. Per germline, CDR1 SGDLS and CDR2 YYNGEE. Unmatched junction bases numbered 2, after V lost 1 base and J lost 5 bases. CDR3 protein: CASSVMGLAGGETQYF. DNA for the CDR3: TGTGCCAGCAGCGTAATGGGACTAGCGGGAGGGGAGACCCAGTACTTC.

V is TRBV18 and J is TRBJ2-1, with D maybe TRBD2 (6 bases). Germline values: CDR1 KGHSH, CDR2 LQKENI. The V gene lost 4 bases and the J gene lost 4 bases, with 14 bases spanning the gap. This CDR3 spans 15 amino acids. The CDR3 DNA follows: TGTGCCAGCTCACGGGACTCCGCGGGGTACAATGAGCAGTTCTTC. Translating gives CASSRDSAGYNEQFF.

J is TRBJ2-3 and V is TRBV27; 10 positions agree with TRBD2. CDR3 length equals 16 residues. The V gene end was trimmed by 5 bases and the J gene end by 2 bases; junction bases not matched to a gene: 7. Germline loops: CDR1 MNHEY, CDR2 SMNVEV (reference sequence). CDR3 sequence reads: CASSGLLAGYTDTQYF. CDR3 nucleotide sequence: TGTGCCAGCAGTGGGTTACTAGCGGGGTACACAGATACGCAGTATTTT.

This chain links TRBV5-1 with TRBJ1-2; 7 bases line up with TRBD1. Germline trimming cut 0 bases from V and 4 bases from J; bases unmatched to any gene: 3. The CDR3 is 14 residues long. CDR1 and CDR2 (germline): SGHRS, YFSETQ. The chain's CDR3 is CASSLGQGGYGYTF. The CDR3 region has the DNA TGCGCCAGCAGCTTGGGACAGGGCGGCTATGGCTACACCTTC. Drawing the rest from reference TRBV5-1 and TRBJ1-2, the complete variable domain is KAGVTQTPRYLIKTRGQQVTLSCSPISGHRSVSWYQQTPGQGLQFLFEYFSETQRNKGNFPGRFSGRQFSNSRSEMNVSTLELGDSALYLCASSLGQGGYGYTFGSGTRLTVV.

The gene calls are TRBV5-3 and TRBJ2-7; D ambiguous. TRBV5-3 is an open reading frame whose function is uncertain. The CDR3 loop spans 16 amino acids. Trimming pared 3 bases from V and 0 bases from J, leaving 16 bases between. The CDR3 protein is CARSSAQVADSYEQYF. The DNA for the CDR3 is TGTGCCAGAAGCTCGGCGCAGGTAGCAGACTCCTACGAGCAGTACTTC.

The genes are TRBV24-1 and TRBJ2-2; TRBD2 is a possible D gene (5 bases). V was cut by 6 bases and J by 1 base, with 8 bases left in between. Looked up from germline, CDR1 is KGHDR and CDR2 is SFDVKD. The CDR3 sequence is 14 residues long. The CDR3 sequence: CATSFGGNTGELFF. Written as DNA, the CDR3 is TGTGCCACCAGTTTTGGAGGGAACACCGGGGAGCTGTTTTTT.

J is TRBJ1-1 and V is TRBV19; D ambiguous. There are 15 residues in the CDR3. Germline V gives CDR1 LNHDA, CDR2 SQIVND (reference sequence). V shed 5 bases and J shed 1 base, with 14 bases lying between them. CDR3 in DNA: TGTGCCAGTAGTTGGGATATAGGGAAGAACACTGAAGCTTTCTTT. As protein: CASSWDIGKNTEAFF.

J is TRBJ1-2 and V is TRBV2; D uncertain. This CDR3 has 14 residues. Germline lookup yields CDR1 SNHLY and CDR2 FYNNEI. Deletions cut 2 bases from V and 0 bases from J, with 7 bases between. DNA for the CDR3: TGTGCCAGCAGTGAATTGGAAGCTAACTATGGCTACACCTTC. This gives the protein CASSELEANYGYTF.

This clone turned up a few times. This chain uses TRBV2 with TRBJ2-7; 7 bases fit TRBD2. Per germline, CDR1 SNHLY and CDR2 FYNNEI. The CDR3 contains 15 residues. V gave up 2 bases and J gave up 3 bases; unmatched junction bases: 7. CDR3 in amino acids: CASSERLAVGYEQYF. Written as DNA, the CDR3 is TGTGCCAGCAGTGAACGTCTAGCGGTGGGCTACGAGCAGTACTTC. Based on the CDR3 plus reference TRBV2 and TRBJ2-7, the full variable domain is EPEVTQTPSHQVTQMGQEVILRCVPISNHLYFYWYRQILGQKVEFLVSFYNNEISEKSEIFDDQFSVERPDGSNFTLKIRSTKLEDSAMYFCASSERLAVGYEQYFGPGTRLTVT.